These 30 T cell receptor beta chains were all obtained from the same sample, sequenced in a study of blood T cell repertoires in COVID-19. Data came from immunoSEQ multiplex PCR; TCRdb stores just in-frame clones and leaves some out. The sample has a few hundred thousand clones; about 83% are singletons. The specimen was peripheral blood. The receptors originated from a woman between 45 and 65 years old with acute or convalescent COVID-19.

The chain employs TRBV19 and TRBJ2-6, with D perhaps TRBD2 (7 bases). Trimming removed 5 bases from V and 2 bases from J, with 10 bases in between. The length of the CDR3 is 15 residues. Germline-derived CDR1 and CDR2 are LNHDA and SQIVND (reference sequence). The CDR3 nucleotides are TGTGCCAGTAGTTGGGGGGGCGCTGGGGCCAACGTCCTGACTTTC. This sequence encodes CASSWGGAGANVLTF.

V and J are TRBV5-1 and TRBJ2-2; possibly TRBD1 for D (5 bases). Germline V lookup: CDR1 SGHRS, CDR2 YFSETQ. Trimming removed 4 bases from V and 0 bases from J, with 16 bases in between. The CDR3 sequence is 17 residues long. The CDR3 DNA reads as TGCGCCAGCAGCCTCTTCGTGGGGCCAACGAACACCGGGGAGCTGTTTTTT. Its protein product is CASSLFVGPTNTGELFF. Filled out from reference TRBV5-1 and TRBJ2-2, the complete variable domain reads KAGVTQTPRYLIKTRGQQVTLSCSPISGHRSVSWYQQTPGQGLQFLFEYFSETQRNKGNFPGRFSGRQFSNSRSEMNVSTLELGDSALYLCASSLFVGPTNTGELFFGEGSRLTVL.

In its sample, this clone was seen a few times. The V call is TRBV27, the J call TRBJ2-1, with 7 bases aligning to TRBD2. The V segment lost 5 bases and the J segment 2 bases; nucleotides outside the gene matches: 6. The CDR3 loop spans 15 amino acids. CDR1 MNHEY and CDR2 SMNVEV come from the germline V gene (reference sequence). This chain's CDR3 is CASSPTGGTYNEQFF. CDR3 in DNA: TGTGCCAGCAGTCCGACCGGGGGGACCTACAATGAGCAGTTCTTC.

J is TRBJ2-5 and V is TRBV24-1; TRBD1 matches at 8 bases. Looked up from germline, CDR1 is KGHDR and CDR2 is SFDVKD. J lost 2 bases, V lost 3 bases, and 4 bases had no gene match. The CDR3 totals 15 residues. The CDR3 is CATSDEDREQETQYF. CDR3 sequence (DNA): TGTGCCACCAGTGATGAGGACAGGGAGCAAGAGACCCAGTACTTC.

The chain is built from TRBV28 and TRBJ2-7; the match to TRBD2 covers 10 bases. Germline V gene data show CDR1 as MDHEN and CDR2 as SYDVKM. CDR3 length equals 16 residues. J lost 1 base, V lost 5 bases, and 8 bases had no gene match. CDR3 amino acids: CASSLPLAGGSYEQYF. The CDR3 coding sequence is TGTGCCAGCAGTCTACCTTTAGCGGGAGGTTCCTACGAGCAGTACTTC.

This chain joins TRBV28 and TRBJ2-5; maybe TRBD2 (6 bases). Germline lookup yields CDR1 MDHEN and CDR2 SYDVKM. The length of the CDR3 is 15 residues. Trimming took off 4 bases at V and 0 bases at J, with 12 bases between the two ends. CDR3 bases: TGTGCCAGCAGTTCGACTAGAACGTACCAAGAGACCCAGTACTTC. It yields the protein CASSSTRTYQETQYF.

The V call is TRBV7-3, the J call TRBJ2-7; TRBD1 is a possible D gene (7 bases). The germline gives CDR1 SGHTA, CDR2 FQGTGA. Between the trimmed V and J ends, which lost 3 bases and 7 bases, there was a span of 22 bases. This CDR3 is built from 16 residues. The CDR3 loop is CASSFQGGLTVGEQYF. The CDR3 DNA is TGTGCCAGCAGCTTTCAGGGGGGCCTAACGGTGGGAGAGCAGTACTTC.

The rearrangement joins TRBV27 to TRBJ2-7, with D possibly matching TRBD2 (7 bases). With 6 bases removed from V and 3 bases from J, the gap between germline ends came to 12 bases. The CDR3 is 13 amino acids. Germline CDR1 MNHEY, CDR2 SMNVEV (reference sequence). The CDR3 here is CASRGGVSYEQYF. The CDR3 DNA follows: TGTGCCAGCAGAGGGGGGGTTAGCTACGAGCAGTACTTC.

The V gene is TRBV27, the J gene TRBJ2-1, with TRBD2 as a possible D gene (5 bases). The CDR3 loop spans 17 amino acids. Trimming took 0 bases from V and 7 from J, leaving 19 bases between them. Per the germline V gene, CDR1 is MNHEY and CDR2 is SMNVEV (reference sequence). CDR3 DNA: TGTGCCAGCAGTTTATCGGAGGACGGGATGGTTGTGAATGAGCAGTTCTTC. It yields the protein CASSLSEDGMVVNEQFF.

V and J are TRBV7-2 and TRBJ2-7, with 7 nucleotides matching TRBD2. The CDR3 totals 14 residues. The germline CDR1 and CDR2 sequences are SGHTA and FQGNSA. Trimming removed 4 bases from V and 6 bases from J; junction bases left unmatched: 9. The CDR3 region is CASSSEGSGVEQYF. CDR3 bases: TGTGCCAGCAGCTCCGAGGGGAGCGGGGTCGAGCAGTACTTC.

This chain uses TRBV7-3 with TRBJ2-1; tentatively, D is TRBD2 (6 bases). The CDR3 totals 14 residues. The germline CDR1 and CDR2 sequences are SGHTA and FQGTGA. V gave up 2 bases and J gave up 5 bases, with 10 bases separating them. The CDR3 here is CASSLPGLNNEQFF. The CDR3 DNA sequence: TGTGCCAGCAGCTTACCGGGACTCAACAATGAGCAGTTCTTC.

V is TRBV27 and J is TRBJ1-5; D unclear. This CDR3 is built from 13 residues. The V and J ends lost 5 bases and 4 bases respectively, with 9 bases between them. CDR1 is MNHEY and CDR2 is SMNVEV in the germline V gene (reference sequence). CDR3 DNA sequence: TGTGCCAGCAGTAGGAGGAGTAATCAGCCCCAGCATTTT. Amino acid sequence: CASSRRSNQPQHF.

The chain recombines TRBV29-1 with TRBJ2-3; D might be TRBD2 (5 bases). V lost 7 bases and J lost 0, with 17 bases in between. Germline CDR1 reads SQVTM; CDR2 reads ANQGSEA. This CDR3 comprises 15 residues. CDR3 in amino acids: CSGAIGLLSTDTQYF. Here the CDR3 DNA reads TGCAGCGGTGCCATCGGACTCTTAAGCACAGATACGCAGTATTTT.

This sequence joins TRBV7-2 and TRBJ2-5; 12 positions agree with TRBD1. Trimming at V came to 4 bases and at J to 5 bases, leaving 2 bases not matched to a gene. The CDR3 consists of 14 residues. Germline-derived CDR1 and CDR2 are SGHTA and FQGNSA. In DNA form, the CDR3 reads TGTGCCAGCAGCTGGGGACAGGGGGCCGAGACCCAGTACTTC. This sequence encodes CASSWGQGAETQYF.

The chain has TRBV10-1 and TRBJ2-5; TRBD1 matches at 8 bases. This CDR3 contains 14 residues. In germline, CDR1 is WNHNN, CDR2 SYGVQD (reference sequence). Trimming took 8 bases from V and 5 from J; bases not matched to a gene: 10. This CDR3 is CASLTGDHMETQYF. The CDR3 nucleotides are TGCGCCAGCCTGACAGGGGATCATATGGAGACCCAGTACTTC.

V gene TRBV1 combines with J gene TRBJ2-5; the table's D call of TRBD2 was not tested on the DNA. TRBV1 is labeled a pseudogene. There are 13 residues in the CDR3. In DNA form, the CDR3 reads TGCACCAGATTACGAGCGGGAGAAGAGACCCAGTACTTC. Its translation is CTRLRAGEETQYF.

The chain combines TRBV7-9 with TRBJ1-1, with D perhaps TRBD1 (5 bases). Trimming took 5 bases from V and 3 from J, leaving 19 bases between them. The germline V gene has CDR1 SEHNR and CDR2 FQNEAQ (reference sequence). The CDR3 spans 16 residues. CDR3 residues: CASSRWGVIGDTEAFF. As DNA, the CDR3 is TGTGCCAGCAGCCGATGGGGGGTTATTGGGGACACTGAAGCTTTCTTT.

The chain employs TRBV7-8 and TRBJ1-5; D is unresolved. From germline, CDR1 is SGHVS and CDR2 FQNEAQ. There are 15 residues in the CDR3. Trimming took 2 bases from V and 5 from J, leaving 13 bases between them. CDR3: CASSLRGSPDQPQHF. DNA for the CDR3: TGTGCCAGCAGCTTAAGAGGGAGTCCGGATCAGCCCCAGCATTTT.

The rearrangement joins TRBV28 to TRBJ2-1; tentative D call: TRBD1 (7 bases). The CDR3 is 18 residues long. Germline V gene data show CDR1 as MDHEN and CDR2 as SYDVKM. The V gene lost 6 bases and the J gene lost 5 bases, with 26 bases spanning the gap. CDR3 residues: CASRSQHQYRGGNNEQFF. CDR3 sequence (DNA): TGTGCCAGCAGATCCCAACACCAATACAGGGGAGGCAACAATGAGCAGTTCTTC.

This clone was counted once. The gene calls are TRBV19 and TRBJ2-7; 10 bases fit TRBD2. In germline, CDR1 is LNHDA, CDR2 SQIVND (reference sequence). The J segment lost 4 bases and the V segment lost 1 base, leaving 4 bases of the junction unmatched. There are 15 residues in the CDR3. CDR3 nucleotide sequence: TGTGCCAGTAGTATAGTCGCGACTAGCGGGTACGAGCAGTACTTC. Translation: CASSIVATSGYEQYF.

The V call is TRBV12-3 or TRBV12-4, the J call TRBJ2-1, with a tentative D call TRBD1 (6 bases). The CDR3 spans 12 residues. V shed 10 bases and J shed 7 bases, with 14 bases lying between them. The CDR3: CATGAGANEQFF. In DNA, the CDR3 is TGTGCCACAGGGGCCGGGGCTAATGAGCAGTTCTTC.

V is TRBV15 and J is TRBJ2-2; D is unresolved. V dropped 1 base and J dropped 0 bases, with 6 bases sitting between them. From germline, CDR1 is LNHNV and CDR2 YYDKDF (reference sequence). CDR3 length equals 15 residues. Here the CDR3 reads CATSRGLANTGELFF. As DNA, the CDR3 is TGTGCCACCAGCAGAGGGCTGGCGAACACCGGGGAGCTGTTTTTT.

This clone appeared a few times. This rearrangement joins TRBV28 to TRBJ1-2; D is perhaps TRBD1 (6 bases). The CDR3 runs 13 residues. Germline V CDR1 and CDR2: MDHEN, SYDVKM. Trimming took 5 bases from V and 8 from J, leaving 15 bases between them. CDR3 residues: CASSETGKVGYTF. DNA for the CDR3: TGTGCCAGCAGTGAAACAGGGAAAGTGGGCTACACCTTC.

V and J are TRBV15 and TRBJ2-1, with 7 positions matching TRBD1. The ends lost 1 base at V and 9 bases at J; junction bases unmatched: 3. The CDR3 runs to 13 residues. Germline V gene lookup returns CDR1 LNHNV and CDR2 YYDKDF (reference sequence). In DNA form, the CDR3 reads TGTGCCACCAGCAGAGGCGAGGGGGCTGAGCAGTTCTTC. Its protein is CATSRGEGAEQFF.

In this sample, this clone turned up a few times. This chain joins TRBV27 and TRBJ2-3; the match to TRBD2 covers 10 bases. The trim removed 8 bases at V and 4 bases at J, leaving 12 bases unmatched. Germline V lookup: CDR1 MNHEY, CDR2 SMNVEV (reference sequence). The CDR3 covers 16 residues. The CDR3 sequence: CASRHRGLAYPDTQYF. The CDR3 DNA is TGTGCCAGCCGTCACCGGGGACTAGCGTACCCAGATACGCAGTATTTT.

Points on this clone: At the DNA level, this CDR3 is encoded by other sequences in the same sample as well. The CDR3 DNA is TGTGCCAGCAGCTTCGGACAGGGGAATGAAAAACTGTTTTTT. Amino acid sequence: CASSFGQGNEKLFF. V gene TRBV7-9 combines with J gene TRBJ1-4; 9 nucleotides agree with TRBD1. The V segment lost 3 bases and the J segment 5 bases; nucleotides outside the gene matches: 1. This CDR3 comprises 14 residues. CDR1 is SEHNR, CDR2 FQNEAQ, per germline (reference sequence).

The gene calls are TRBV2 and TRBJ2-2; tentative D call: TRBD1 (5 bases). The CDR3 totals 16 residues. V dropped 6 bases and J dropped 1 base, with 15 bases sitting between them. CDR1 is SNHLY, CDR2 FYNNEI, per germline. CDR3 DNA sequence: TGTGCCAGCAGGAAGGGGCACACAGGGAACACCGGGGAGCTGTTTTTT. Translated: CASRKGHTGNTGELFF. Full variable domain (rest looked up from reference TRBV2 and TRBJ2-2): EPEVTQTPSHQVTQMGQEVILRCVPISNHLYFYWYRQILGQKVEFLVSFYNNEISEKSEIFDDQFSVERPDGSNFTLKIRSTKLEDSAMYFCASRKGHTGNTGELFFGEGSRLTVL.

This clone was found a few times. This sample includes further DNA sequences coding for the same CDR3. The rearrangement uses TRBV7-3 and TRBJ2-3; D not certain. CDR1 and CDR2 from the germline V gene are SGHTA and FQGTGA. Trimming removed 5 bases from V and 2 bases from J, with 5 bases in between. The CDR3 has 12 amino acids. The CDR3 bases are TGTGCCAGCAGCCTCTACACAGATACGCAGTATTTT. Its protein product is CASSLYTDTQYF.

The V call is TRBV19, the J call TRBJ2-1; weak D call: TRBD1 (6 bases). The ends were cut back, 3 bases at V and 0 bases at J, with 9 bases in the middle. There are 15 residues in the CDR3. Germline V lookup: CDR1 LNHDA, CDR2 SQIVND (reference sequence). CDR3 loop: CASSMADSSYNEQFF. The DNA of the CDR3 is TGTGCCAGTAGTATGGCGGACAGCTCCTACAATGAGCAGTTCTTC.

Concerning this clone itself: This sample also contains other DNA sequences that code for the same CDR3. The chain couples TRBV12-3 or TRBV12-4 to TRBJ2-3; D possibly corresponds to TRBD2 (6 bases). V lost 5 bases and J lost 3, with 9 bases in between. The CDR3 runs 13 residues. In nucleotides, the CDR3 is TGTGCCAGCAGTATAGGAGGGACAGATACGCAGTATTTT. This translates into CASSIGGTDTQYF.